The 32 T cell receptor beta chains in this list originate from one sample, sequenced in a study of OX40 agonist ivuxolimab in advanced cancers. Sequencing was performed with immunoSEQ multiplex PCR; in TCRdb, only in-frame clones are kept and a portion is missing. The sample holds about 68,000 clones; about 84% are singletons and the top ten take roughly 0.69%. The sequences come from CD4+ or CD8+ T cells sorted from blood, collected in a trial of the OX40 agonist ivuxolimab. Receptors were obtained from an adult with an advanced solid tumor such as melanoma, head and neck, liver or kidney cancer.

The chain combines TRBV6-5 with TRBJ1-2; 8 bases line up with TRBD1. V was clipped by 5 bases and J by 4 bases; unmatched bases: 6. The CDR3 totals 14 residues. The V gene's germline CDR1 is MNHEY and CDR2 SVGAGI. The CDR3 coding sequence is TGTGCCAGCAGTAAAACAGGGGGTTCCTATGGCTACACCTTC. It yields the protein CASSKTGGSYGYTF.

V gene TRBV19 combines with J gene TRBJ1-2; possible D gene TRBD1, 5 bases. The CDR3 sequence is 13 residues long. Trimming left V 7 bases short and J 5 bases short, with 14 bases between. Per the germline V gene, CDR1 is LNHDA and CDR2 is SQIVND (reference sequence). CDR3 region: CASKVGTAYGYTF. The CDR3 nucleotides are TGTGCCAGTAAGGTGGGGACGGCGTATGGCTACACCTTC.

A single count supports this clone. The genes are TRBV5-6 and TRBJ1-2; D remains ambiguous. V was trimmed by 4 bases and J by 2 bases, leaving 15 bases between them. Per germline, CDR1 SGHDT and CDR2 YYEEEE. CDR3 size: 15 residues. The CDR3 region has the DNA TGTGCCAGCAGCCGGACCATGACGGTGAACTATGGCTACACCTTC. Protein: CASSRTMTVNYGYTF.

The chain carries TRBV7-2 and TRBJ1-5; TRBD1 aligns across 7 bases. The ends lost 4 bases at V and 6 bases at J; junction bases unmatched: 3. In germline, CDR1 is SGHTA, CDR2 FQGNSA. The CDR3 runs to 13 residues. The CDR3 DNA follows: TGTGCCAGCAGCTCGACAGGGATTCAGCCCCAGCATTTT. Protein product: CASSSTGIQPQHF.

This chain joins TRBV13 and TRBJ2-6, with TRBD2 matching 7 bases. The CDR3 has 18 residues. Trimming took 1 base from V and 0 from J; bases not matched to a gene: 6. Looked up from germline, CDR1 is PRHDT and CDR2 is FYEKMQ (reference sequence). The CDR3 here is CASSLVGGPYSGANVLTF. The CDR3 DNA reads TGTGCCAGCAGCTTAGTGGGAGGGCCCTACTCTGGGGCCAACGTCCTGACTTTC.

The chain uses TRBV6-5 and TRBJ1-1; possible D gene TRBD1, 6 bases. CDR3 size: 15 residues. The germline gives CDR1 MNHEY, CDR2 SVGAGI. Trimming stripped 0 bases from V and 4 bases from J, with 12 bases between. CDR3 DNA sequence: TGTGCCAGCAGTTACTCGGGGGGCGCAATCACTGAAGCTTTCTTT. Its translation is CASSYSGGAITEAFF.

The genes are TRBV18 and TRBJ2-7; maybe TRBD2 (6 bases). V gave up 3 bases and J gave up 1 base, with 13 bases separating them. In germline, CDR1 is KGHSH, CDR2 LQKENI. This CDR3 region has 15 residues. CDR3 coding DNA: TGTGCCAGCTCACCTCTTGTAGCGGTTTCCTACGAGCAGTACTTC. Its protein product is CASSPLVAVSYEQYF.

The CDR3 protein is CAISPGQTNTEAFF. CDR3 DNA: TGTGCCATCAGTCCCGGACAGACAAACACTGAAGCTTTCTTT. The J gene is TRBJ1-1, the V gene TRBV10-3; possible D gene TRBD1, 6 bases. The V gene lost 5 bases and the J gene lost 2 bases, with 12 bases spanning the gap. CDR1 is ENHRY, CDR2 SYGVKD, per germline. There are 14 residues in the CDR3.

The chain recombines TRBV2 with TRBJ1-1; 7 bases align to TRBD1. There are 15 residues in the CDR3. Germline trimming cut 4 bases from V and 2 bases from J; bases unmatched to any gene: 7. Per germline, CDR1 SNHLY and CDR2 FYNNEI. The CDR3 reads CASSGQGTLNTEAFF. The CDR3 DNA sequence: TGTGCCAGCAGTGGACAGGGCACCCTTAACACTGAAGCTTTCTTT.

The gene calls are TRBV5-1 and TRBJ1-6; D is undetermined. The CDR3 extends over 17 amino acids. Trimming cost V 2 bases and J 5 bases, with 17 bases left between them. CDR1 and CDR2 (germline): SGHRS, YFSETQ. The CDR3 nucleotides read TGCGCCAGCAGCTTTACCACGACTAGTTCCAATAATTCACCCCTCCACTTT. Its translation: CASSFTTTSSNNSPLHF.

The chain has TRBV19 and TRBJ1-2; weak D call: TRBD1 (5 bases). Trimming took 5 bases from V and 2 from J, leaving 12 bases between them. The CDR3 loop spans 14 amino acids. Germline lookup yields CDR1 LNHDA and CDR2 SQIVND (reference sequence). CDR3 sequence: CASSRDAGNYGYTF. Written as DNA, the CDR3 is TGTGCCAGTAGTCGGGACGCAGGGAACTATGGCTACACCTTC.

V and J are TRBV4-3 and TRBJ1-2; 8 bases match TRBD1. The CDR3 is 14 amino acids. The J segment lost 7 bases and the V segment lost 0 bases, leaving 4 bases of the junction unmatched. The germline V gene encodes CDR1 LGHNA and CDR2 YSLEER. CDR3 loop: CASSQEDRVGGYTF. In DNA form, the CDR3 reads TGCGCCAGCAGCCAAGAGGACAGGGTGGGTGGCTACACCTTC.

V is TRBV18 and J is TRBJ1-1, with D maybe TRBD1 (6 bases). The germline CDR1 and CDR2 sequences are KGHSH and LQKENI. Deletions cut 5 bases from V and 4 bases from J, with 17 bases between. The CDR3 has 15 amino acids. The CDR3 DNA is TGTGCCAGCTCATCCGGTAACCGGGACACCACTGAAGCTTTCTTT. This sequence encodes CASSSGNRDTTEAFF.

V usage is TRBV5-1 and J usage is TRBJ2-1; D tentatively reads TRBD1 or TRBD2 (6 bases each). Germline-derived CDR1 and CDR2 are SGHRS and YFSETQ. V was pared by 0 bases and J by 0 bases, with 10 bases between. The CDR3 is 16 amino acids. The CDR3 sequence is CASSLAWGASYNEQFF. DNA of the CDR3: TGCGCCAGCAGCTTGGCGTGGGGGGCCTCCTACAATGAGCAGTTCTTC.

V usage is TRBV6-5 and J usage is TRBJ2-3; D not resolved. Germline V gene data show CDR1 as MNHEY and CDR2 as SVGAGI. This CDR3 is 15 amino acids long. Trimming left V 4 bases short and J 0 bases short, with 11 bases between. The DNA of the CDR3 is TGTGCCAGCAGTTCCCCAGTTGCTAGCACAGATACGCAGTATTTT. Translation: CASSSPVASTDTQYF.

The table lists this clone with a few counts. The rearrangement uses TRBV11-2 and TRBJ2-5; 13 nucleotides match TRBD2. J lost 5 bases, V lost 2 bases, and 11 bases had no gene match. CDR1 and CDR2 from the germline V gene are SGHAT and FQNNGV. The CDR3 extends over 18 amino acids. The CDR3 bases are TGTGCCAGCAGCTTACGGTGGACTAGCGGGGGAAATCGGGAGACCCAGTACTTC. It is translated as CASSLRWTSGGNRETQYF.

The V call is TRBV7-2, the J call TRBJ1-2; a possible D gene is TRBD1 (5 bases). The CDR3 sequence is 15 residues long. CDR1 is SGHTA and CDR2 is FQGNSA in the germline V gene. With 3 bases removed from V and 2 bases from J, the gap between germline ends came to 13 bases. CDR3 in DNA: TGTGCCAGCAGCTTGGCCCCAGGGCTAAACTATGGCTACACCTTC. Protein product: CASSLAPGLNYGYTF.

The chain joins TRBV4-3 to TRBJ1-2, with 10 nucleotides matching TRBD1. The CDR3 extends over 15 amino acids. Germline V CDR1 and CDR2: LGHNA, YSLEER. V lost 2 bases to trimming and J lost 7 bases; unmatched junction nucleotides: 7. The CDR3 spells CASSQPGQGFTGYTF. The CDR3 region has the DNA TGCGCCAGCAGCCAACCGGGACAGGGGTTTACTGGCTACACCTTC.

The rearrangement links TRBV5-6 to TRBJ1-4, with 9 positions matching TRBD1. This CDR3 has 18 amino acids. Unmatched junction bases numbered 8, after V lost 0 bases and J lost 2 bases. Germline V gives CDR1 SGHDT, CDR2 YYEEEE. The DNA of the CDR3 is TGTGCCAGCAGCTTGGGGAGGCGACAGGGGGATACTAATGAAAAACTGTTTTTT. Residues: CASSLGRRQGDTNEKLFF.

The chain joins TRBV7-9 to TRBJ1-1; 8 bases fit TRBD1. J gave up 6 bases and V 2 bases, and 8 bases lay outside the gene matches. CDR3 size: 15 residues. Germline V gives CDR1 SEHNR, CDR2 FQNEAQ (reference sequence). The CDR3 protein is CASSLRSGGEAEAFF. The DNA for the CDR3 is TGTGCCAGCAGCTTACGCTCAGGGGGCGAGGCTGAAGCTTTCTTT.

This chain connects TRBV6-6 to TRBJ1-5; D remains unclear. V lost 9 bases, J lost 0 bases, and 9 bases lay in between. CDR1 and CDR2 from the germline V gene are MNHNY and SVGAGI (reference sequence). The CDR3 runs to 13 residues. CDR3 bases: TGTGCCAGTAGGTTAAATAGCAATCAGCCCCAGCATTTT. It specifies CASRLNSNQPQHF.

V gene TRBV10-1 combines with J gene TRBJ2-7, with 8 bases matching TRBD1. The CDR3 covers 14 residues. CDR1 and CDR2 (germline): WNHNN, SYGVQD (reference sequence). V dropped 2 bases and J dropped 2; count of bases not matched to a gene: 2. In DNA, the CDR3 is TGCGCCAGCAGTGAGGGACAGGGTGCCTACGAGCAGTACTTC. Its protein is CASSEGQGAYEQYF.

The chain couples TRBV7-2 to TRBJ1-4; 8 nucleotides align to TRBD1. Germline trimming cut 2 bases from V and 6 bases from J; bases unmatched to any gene: 5. The germline V gene encodes CDR1 SGHTA and CDR2 FQGNSA. The CDR3 sequence is 15 residues long. This CDR3 is CASSLLQGADEKLFF. DNA for the CDR3: TGTGCCAGCAGCTTACTCCAGGGGGCGGATGAAAAACTGTTTTTT.

The rearrangement joins TRBV5-6 to TRBJ2-5, with 13 bases identical to TRBD2. Germline V lookup: CDR1 SGHDT, CDR2 YYEEEE. Trimming removed 4 bases from V and 5 bases from J; junction bases left unmatched: 2. The CDR3 is 14 residues long. The CDR3 bases are TGTGCCAGCAGCCTGACTAGCGGGGGGGAGACCCAGTACTTC. Protein: CASSLTSGGETQYF.

The J gene is TRBJ1-3, the V gene TRBV2; D gene unclear. The CDR3 length is 14 residues. Deletions cut 6 bases from V and 0 bases from J, with 9 bases between. Germline V gives CDR1 SNHLY, CDR2 FYNNEI. The chain's CDR3 is CASSSGFSGNTIYF. The CDR3, as DNA: TGTGCCAGCAGCTCGGGGTTCTCTGGAAACACCATATATTTT.

This clone has more than one count but fewer than ten. The chain carries TRBV19 and TRBJ1-5; D is perhaps TRBD1 (5 bases). This CDR3 has 13 residues. The V and J ends lost 6 bases and 6 bases respectively, with 12 bases between them. Germline CDR1 reads LNHDA; CDR2 reads SQIVND (reference sequence). The CDR3 protein is CASRTGVLQPQHF. The CDR3 region has the DNA TGTGCCAGTAGGACGGGGGTCCTTCAGCCCCAGCATTTT.

The chain links TRBV5-1 to TRBJ1-2, with a tentative D call TRBD1 (5 bases). V was cut by 7 bases and J by 6 bases, with 10 bases left in between. The CDR3 is made up of 11 amino acids. Per germline, CDR1 SGHRS and CDR2 YFSETQ. Here the CDR3 DNA reads TGCGCCAGCGGCCAGGGAAATGGCTACACCTTC. As protein: CASGQGNGYTF.

The V and J genes are TRBV29-1 and TRBJ1-2; 11 bases fit TRBD1. The germline V gene has CDR1 SQVTM and CDR2 ANQGSEA. The trim removed 3 bases at V and 5 bases at J, leaving 8 bases unmatched. The CDR3 has 15 amino acids. CDR3 residues: CSVDPWTGGGYGYTF. CDR3 DNA: TGCAGCGTTGACCCTTGGACAGGGGGCGGGTATGGCTACACCTTC. The variable domain in full, with the rest retrieved from reference TRBV29-1 and TRBJ1-2, is SAVISQKPSRDICQRGTSLTIQCQVDSQVTMMFWYRQQPGQSLTLIATANQGSEATYESGFVIDKFPISRPNLTFSTLTVSNMSPEDSSIYLCSVDPWTGGGYGYTFGSGTRLTVV.

The chain carries TRBV9 and TRBJ1-3, with a possible D match to TRBD1 (6 bases). The V end lost 4 bases, the J end lost 0 bases, and 17 bases lay between the germline ends. CDR3 size: 17 residues. Germline V gene lookup returns CDR1 SGDLS and CDR2 YYNGEE. This CDR3 is CASSTLSQGFSGNTIYF. As DNA, the CDR3 is TGTGCCAGCAGCACCCTATCACAGGGCTTCTCTGGAAACACCATATATTTT.

By share of the sample, this clone is medium-sized (0.01 to 0.1%). The V gene is TRBV11-2, the J gene TRBJ1-5; maybe TRBD1 (6 bases). Germline CDR1 is SGHAT and CDR2 is FQNNGV. This CDR3 has 14 amino acids. Deletions cut 8 bases from V and 2 bases from J, with 13 bases between. The chain's CDR3 is CASEAGVGNQPQHF. The DNA for the CDR3 is TGTGCCAGCGAAGCAGGGGTGGGCAATCAGCCCCAGCATTTT.

The chain employs TRBV7-9 and TRBJ1-4; D is unclear. This CDR3 comprises 13 residues. Trimming pared 4 bases from V and 8 bases from J, leaving 11 bases between. CDR1 and CDR2 (germline): SEHNR, FQNEAQ (reference sequence). DNA for the CDR3: TGTGCCAGCAGCTCGTCTTCAAGGGAAAAACTGTTTTTT. Translated: CASSSSSREKLFF.

The genes are TRBV18 and TRBJ1-1; 7 bases line up with TRBD1. V lost 3 bases and J lost 7; bases outside the gene matches: 17. CDR1 is KGHSH and CDR2 is LQKENI in the germline V gene. The CDR3 covers 17 residues. The CDR3 DNA is TGTGCCAGCTCACCTTCAGCCCTGACAGGGTACGAGGGTGAAGCTTTCTTT. It specifies CASSPSALTGYEGEAFF.